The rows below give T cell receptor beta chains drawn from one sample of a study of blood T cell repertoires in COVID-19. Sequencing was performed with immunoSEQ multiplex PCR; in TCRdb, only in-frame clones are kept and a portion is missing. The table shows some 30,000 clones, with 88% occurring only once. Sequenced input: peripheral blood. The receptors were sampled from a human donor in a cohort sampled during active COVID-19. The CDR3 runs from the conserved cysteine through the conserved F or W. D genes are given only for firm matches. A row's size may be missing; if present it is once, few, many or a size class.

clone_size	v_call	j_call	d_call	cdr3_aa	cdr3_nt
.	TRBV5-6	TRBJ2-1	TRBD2	CASSLTSGGAFNEQFF	TGTGCCAGCAGCTTGACTAGCGGGGGGGCCTTCAATGAGCAGTTCTTC
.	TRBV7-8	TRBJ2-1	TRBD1	CASSLGQGYNEQFF	TGTGCCAGCAGCTTAGGACAGGGATACAATGAGCAGTTCTTC
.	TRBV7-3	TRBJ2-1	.	CASSLTHPLAYNEQFF	TGTGCCAGCAGCTTAACGCACCCTCTAGCGTACAATGAGCAGTTCTTC
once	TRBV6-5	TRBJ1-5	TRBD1	CASSSGQHDQPQHF	TGTGCCAGCAGCTCGGGACAGCACGATCAGCCCCAGCATTTT
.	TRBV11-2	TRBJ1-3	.	CASSPKGEGTLGNTIYF	TGTGCCAGCAGCCCCAAGGGTGAGGGAACTTTAGGAAACACCATATATTTT
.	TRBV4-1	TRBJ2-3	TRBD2	CASSVQGTSGGGGSTDTQYF	TGCGCCAGCAGCGTACAAGGGACTAGCGGGGGGGGCGGGAGCACAGATACGCAGTATTTT
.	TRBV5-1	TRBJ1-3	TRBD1	CASSRGGQSSGNTIYF	TGCGCCAGCAGCCGGGGGGGACAGAGTTCTGGAAACACCATATATTTT
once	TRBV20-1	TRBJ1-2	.	CSASQAAGAGYTF	TGCAGTGCTAGTCAGGCAGCAGGGGCTGGCTACACCTTC
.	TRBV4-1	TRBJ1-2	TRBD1	CASSQRDSYGYTF	TGCGCCAGCAGCCAACGGGACAGCTATGGCTACACCTTC
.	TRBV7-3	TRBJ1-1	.	CASSLERKGTEAFF	TGTGCCAGCAGCTTAGAGAGGAAAGGTACTGAAGCTTTCTTT